This T cell receptor beta chain originates from a study of CD8+CD57+ T cells in acquired aplastic anemia. Study in general: Across the sorted CD4+ and CD8+ cells, DNA amounts averaged roughly 3.5 ug. Healthy donor sequencing depth: some 10 million CD4+, approximately 12 million CD8+ reads. Study-level points and caveats: Common to patients and controls were roughly 30 CD8+ CDR3 sequences. The study found no significant CD8+ Simpson's diversity difference between patients and controls.

A note on this clonotype: Its antigen is unknown.

For CDR3 and TCR beta VDJ profiling, genomic DNA was the template used. Each CDR3 protein gets one entry after TCRdb re-called the reads with MiXCR. The table records some 140,000 distinct CDR3 sequences, 35% to 50% of them present only once. With 8 bases removed from V and 1 base from J, the gap between germline ends came to 14 bases. The CDR3 contains 13 residues. The V gene's germline CDR1 is GTSNPN and CDR2 SVGIG (reference sequence). Sequenced input: sorted CD4+, CD8+, or CD8+CD57+ T cells (not recorded which) from PBMCs. This clonotype originated in a human donor in good health, serving as a control. The chain combines TRBV30 with TRBJ1-2; D is undetermined. The CDR3: CAGYYKDNYGYTF. The CDR3 region has the DNA TGTGCCGGATATTACAAGGATAACTATGGCTACACCTTC.